This note documents a single TCR beta chain sequence. The antigen is not known. The CDR3 is 17 amino acids. Germline V gene lookup returns CDR1 LNHDA and CDR2 SQIVND (reference sequence). The J segment lost 6 bases and the V segment lost 6 bases, leaving 14 bases of the junction unmatched. Amplification used 60 Vbeta primers and 13 Jbeta primers. Assay: immunoSEQ multiplex PCR; the TCRdb copy retains only in-frame clones and omits some. Of under 150,000 clones in the sample, around 72% are singletons; the top ten hold around 4.2%. The data were taken from a study of cytomegalovirus exposure and HLA in healthy donors. Broader study findings: Per a prior analysis, the majority of TCR beta V segments were productive roughly 87% or roughly 30% of the time.

The clonotype originates from a man between 50 and 59 years old in good health and CMV-seropositive. This chain connects TRBV19 to TRBJ2-1; 10 bases fit TRBD2. Sequenced material: PBMCs. Here the CDR3 reads CASRGVGGLAGVNEQFF. The CDR3 region has the DNA TGTGCCAGTAGGGGGGTGGGGGGCCTAGCGGGAGTCAATGAGCAGTTCTTC. The variable domain in full, completed from reference TRBV19 and TRBJ2-1, reads DGGITQSPKYLFRKEGQNVTLSCEQNLNHDAMYWYRQDPGQGLRLIYYSQIVNDFQKGDIAEGYSVSREKKESFPLTVTSAQKNPTAFYLCASRGVGGLAGVNEQFFGPGTRLTVL.